This is a list of T cell receptor beta chains from one sample in a study of cytomegalovirus exposure and HLA in healthy donors. Using immunoSEQ multiplex PCR, the repertoire was profiled, and TCRdb retains in-frame clones only, with some absent. Among 120,000 or so clones listed, about nine tenths were seen once. The sample consisted of PBMCs. The receptors derive from a young woman in good health and CMV-seronegative. The CDR3 runs from the conserved cysteine through the conserved F or W. A D gene is named only where the DNA matches it firmly. Clone size appears in some rows only: once, few, many, or a class for an expanded clone.

.	TRBJ1-3	17	TRBD1	TRBV7-2	CASSPDRGPRTGNTIYF	TGTGCCAGCAGCCCGGACAGGGGGCCAAGAACTGGAAACACCATATATTTT
.	TRBJ2-3	16	.	TRBV15	CATSRDITLRSDTQYF	TGTGCCACCAGCAGAGACATAACTCTCCGGTCGGATACGCAGTATTTT
.	TRBJ2-7	15	TRBD2	TRBV27	CASSDRLAVSYEQYF	TGTGCCAGCAGTGATAGACTAGCGGTTTCCTACGAGCAGTACTTC
few	TRBJ2-5	15	.	TRBV7-9	CASSLGSPPRETQYF	TGTGCCAGCAGCTTGGGGAGTCCGCCCCGAGAGACCCAGTACTTC
.	TRBJ1-3	13	.	TRBV2	CASRQGAGNTIYF	TGTGCCAGCAGGCAGGGTGCCGGAAACACCATATATTTT
.	TRBJ2-1	15	TRBD2	TRBV9	CASSLTSGSSTVQFF	TGTGCCAGCAGCCTGACTAGCGGGAGTTCGACGGTGCAGTTCTTC
.	TRBJ2-7	15	.	TRBV5-4	CASSPGGLLSYEQYF	TGTGCCAGCAGCCCAGGGGGACTCCTCTCCTACGAGCAGTACTTC
.	TRBJ1-4	16	TRBD1	TRBV7-2	CASSPTGAVTNEKLFF	TGTGCCAGCAGCCCCACAGGGGCAGTAACTAATGAAAAACTGTTTTTT
few	TRBJ1-2	15	.	TRBV4-1	CASSQPTDRRHGYTF	TGCGCCAGCAGCCAACCTACCGACAGGAGGCATGGCTACACCTTC
once	TRBJ1-4	16	.	TRBV28	CASSDSSTATNEKLFF	TGTGCCAGCAGCGACAGCAGTACTGCAACTAATGAAAAACTGTTTTTT
.	TRBJ2-2	14	TRBD1	TRBV5-4	CASSRKTGTGELFF	TGTGCCAGCAGCAGAAAGACAGGGACCGGGGAGCTGTTTTTT
.	TRBJ1-4	15	.	TRBV19	CASSPMSVISEKLFF	TGTGCCAGTAGCCCGATGTCGGTCATAAGTGAAAAACTGTTTTTT
.	TRBJ1-2	15	.	TRBV7-9	CASSLVGRLSAGYTF	TGTGCCAGCAGCTTAGTAGGCAGGCTCTCGGCGGGCTACACCTTC
once	TRBJ2-2	15	TRBD1	TRBV5-1	CASSLRQGAGGELFF	TGCGCCAGCAGCCTGAGACAGGGGGCTGGCGGGGAGCTGTTTTTT
.	TRBJ2-5	11	.	TRBV13	CASSLGAGVDF	TGTGCCAGCAGCTTAGGAGCCGGAGTGGACTTC
.	TRBJ2-3	16	TRBD2	TRBV7-8	CASSSGLAGGSDTQYF	TGTGCCAGCAGCTCCGGACTAGCGGGAGGATCAGATACGCAGTATTTT
.	TRBJ2-2	14	TRBD2	TRBV9	CASSGSGTDGELFF	TGTGCCAGCAGCGGTAGCGGGACTGACGGGGAGCTGTTTTTT
.	TRBJ1-2	14	.	TRBV29-1	CSVWSEGTNYGYTF	TGCAGCGTCTGGTCCGAGGGAACTAACTATGGCTACACCTTC
.	TRBJ1-5	15	.	TRBV6-4	CASSDSPGSTQPQHF	TGTGCCAGCAGTGACTCCCCCGGGAGCACTCAGCCCCAGCATTTT
.	TRBJ2-3	16	.	TRBV5-1	CASSEDYVSGTDTQYF	TGCGCCAGCAGTGAGGATTATGTCTCTGGCACAGATACGCAGTATTTT
.	TRBJ2-4	18	TRBD2	TRBV9	CASSAGGFTPIAKNIQYF	TGTGCCAGCAGCGCGGGGGGGTTTACCCCCATAGCCAAAAACATTCAGTACTTC
.	TRBJ2-7	14	.	TRBV6-1	CASSPAREGYEQYF	TGTGCCAGCAGTCCCGCACGGGAAGGCTACGAGCAGTACTTC
.	TRBJ1-5	15	.	TRBV12-5	CASGLPGYNHQPQHF	TGTGCTAGTGGTTTGCCGGGTTACAACCATCAGCCCCAGCATTTT
.	TRBJ2-6	12	.	TRBV6-1	CASSQRANVLTF	TGTGCCAGCAGTCAAAGGGCCAACGTCCTGACTTTC
.	TRBJ2-7	19	.	TRBV4-1	CASSQDSRSFDSYYYEQYF	TGCGCCAGCAGCCAAGATTCCCGAAGTTTTGACAGTTACTACTACGAGCAGTACTTC
.	TRBJ2-7	13	.	TRBV28	CASSQGLVYEQYF	TGTGCCAGCAGTCAGGGTTTGGTCTACGAGCAGTACTTC
once	TRBJ2-3	14	.	TRBV7-2	CASSSQARTDTQYF	TGTGCCAGCAGCTCTCAAGCGCGAACAGATACGCAGTATTTT
once	TRBJ2-3	12	.	TRBV5-4	CASSHLTDTQYF	TGTGCCAGCAGCCATCTAACAGATACGCAGTATTTT
.	TRBJ1-2	13	.	TRBV11-2	CASAEGDSYGYTF	TGTGCCAGCGCCGAAGGAGACTCCTATGGCTACACCTTC
few	TRBJ1-1	15	TRBD1	TRBV7-9	CASSLPGQVNTEAFF	TGTGCCAGCAGCTTACCAGGACAGGTAAACACTGAAGCTTTCTTT
.	TRBJ2-1	16	TRBD1	TRBV7-3	CASSPGTGVLYNEQFF	TGTGCCAGCAGCCCCGGGACAGGGGTCCTTTACAATGAGCAGTTCTTC
.	TRBJ2-1	14	TRBD2	TRBV9	CASSVVAGSNEQFF	TGTGCCAGCAGCGTAGTAGCGGGAAGCAATGAGCAGTTCTTC
once	TRBJ1-1	15	.	TRBV30	CAWSVLPEQGDEAFF	TGTGCCTGGAGTGTACTACCGGAACAGGGTGATGAAGCTTTCTTT
.	TRBJ2-1	15	TRBD2	TRBV27	CASSLGGRPYNEQFF	TGTGCCAGCAGTTTGGGCGGGAGGCCATACAATGAGCAGTTCTTC
.	TRBJ2-3	13	.	TRBV2	CASSGESTDTQYF	TGTGCCAGCAGCGGGGAAAGCACAGATACGCAGTATTTT
.	TRBJ1-2	12	.	TRBV7-6	CASSLDSYGYTF	TGTGCCAGCAGCTTGGACAGCTATGGCTACACCTTC
.	TRBJ2-1	15	TRBD2	TRBV27	CASSYFSGSGYEQFF	TGTGCCAGCAGTTATTTTAGCGGGAGTGGGTATGAGCAGTTCTTC
.	TRBJ1-5	14	TRBD1	TRBV18	CASWTGFGNQPQHF	TGTGCCAGTTGGACAGGGTTCGGCAATCAGCCCCAGCATTTT
.	TRBJ2-1	18	TRBD2	TRBV6-1	CASSEGSYSGRAYNEQFF	TGTGCCAGCAGTGAAGGATCTTATAGCGGGAGGGCCTACAATGAGCAGTTCTTC
.	TRBJ1-1	14	.	TRBV7-9	CASSRGAPGNEAFF	TGTGCCAGCAGCCGGGGGGCTCCAGGAAATGAAGCTTTCTTT
.	TRBJ2-7	16	TRBD1	TRBV6-5	CASSSPGGQGTYEQYF	TGTGCCAGCAGTTCCCCAGGGGGACAGGGAACCTACGAGCAGTACTTC
.	TRBJ1-1	14	.	TRBV18	CASSPPGPDTEAFF	TGTGCCAGCTCACCACCGGGGCCAGACACTGAAGCTTTCTTT
few	TRBJ2-7	9	.	TRBV19	CASPVEQYF	TGTGCCAGCCCTGTCGAGCAGTACTTC
.	TRBJ2-1	13	.	TRBV6-5	CASGLGVYNEQFF	TGTGCCAGCGGGCTAGGGGTTTACAATGAGCAGTTCTTC
few	TRBJ2-3	16	TRBD2	TRBV5-1	CASSPGTSGSADTQYF	TGCGCCAGCAGCCCCGGGACTAGCGGGAGTGCAGATACGCAGTATTTT
.	TRBJ2-3	16	.	TRBV18	CASSHSAPTSTDTQYF	TGTGCCAGCTCACACTCAGCGCCTACTAGCACAGATACGCAGTATTTT
.	TRBJ2-5	18	.	TRBV7-9	CASSLFPSSLPRQETQYF	TGTGCCAGCAGCTTATTTCCTAGTTCTTTACCTAGACAAGAGACCCAGTACTTC
.	TRBJ2-1	11	.	TRBV30	CAWNFLNEQFF	TGTGCCTGGAACTTTTTAAATGAGCAGTTCTTC
few	TRBJ2-1	14	.	TRBV12-2	CASRTRERYNEQFF	TGTGCAAGTCGCACAAGGGAGCGGTACAATGAGCAGTTCTTC
.	TRBJ1-5	16	TRBD1	TRBV11-2	CASSSGQVGINQPQHF	TGTGCCAGCAGCTCCGGACAGGTGGGGATCAATCAGCCCCAGCATTTT
once	TRBJ1-2	13	.	TRBV9	CASSVASGYGYTF	TGTGCCAGCAGCGTAGCTTCAGGCTATGGCTACACCTTC
.	TRBJ2-7	11	.	TRBV7-9	CASSPRYEQYF	TGTGCCAGCAGCCCCCGGTACGAGCAGTACTTC
.	TRBJ2-3	14	TRBD1	TRBV29-1	CSVDGTGEIDTQYF	TGCAGCGTGGACGGGACAGGGGAAATAGATACGCAGTATTTT
.	TRBJ2-1	15	TRBD1	TRBV15	CATSRDRGLGNEQFF	TGTGCCACCAGCCGTGACAGGGGGCTGGGCAATGAGCAGTTCTTC
.	TRBJ2-1	18	TRBD1	TRBV28	CASSLRDRVIRVGGEQFF	TGTGCCAGCAGTTTACGGGACAGGGTCATACGGGTTGGGGGTGAGCAGTTCTTC
.	TRBJ2-6	21	TRBD1	TRBV14	CASSQNLRVRGQSSGANVLTF	TGTGCCAGCAGCCAAAACCTCCGGGTCAGGGGGCAGTCCTCTGGGGCCAACGTCCTGACTTTC
.	TRBJ2-2	17	TRBD2	TRBV5-5	CASRLAGVGRSTGELFF	TGTGCCAGTCGACTAGCGGGAGTTGGAAGGTCCACCGGGGAGCTGTTTTTT
.	TRBJ2-7	13	.	TRBV11-2	CASSLSSSYEQYF	TGTGCCAGCAGCTTGAGTAGCTCCTACGAGCAGTACTTC
.	TRBJ2-3	19	TRBD2	TRBV14	CASSPAGTLAVARTDTQYF	TGTGCCAGCAGCCCGGCAGGAACTCTAGCGGTGGCCCGCACAGATACGCAGTATTTT
few	TRBJ1-3	15	TRBD1	TRBV5-8	CASSLWDSPGNTIYF	TGTGCCAGCAGCCTCTGGGACAGCCCTGGAAACACCATATATTTT